This TCR beta chain comes out of a study of blood T cell repertoires in COVID-19. Study information: Nucleic acid was either cDNA or gDNA, and it came from T cells, B-cell-depleted T cells, or PBMCs.

The germline V and J ends were trimmed by 3 bases and 9 bases, with 18 bases remaining between them. CDR1 and CDR2 (germline): DFQATT, SNEGSKA (reference sequence). The CDR3 is made up of 15 amino acids. TCRdb's copy holds only in-frame clones and misses some; the assay was immunoSEQ multiplex PCR. Of 150,000 to 200,000 clones listed, over 75% are singletons. Participant-given clinical history determined each cohort assignment. Donors in Cohort 3 counted as recovered after two negative PCRs, clearance, or symptom resolution. The V call is TRBV20-1, the J call TRBJ1-6; no clear D gene. The sequenced sample consisted of PBMCs or T cells enriched from blood (not recorded which). This receptor was identified in a man aged 45-65 years who had recovered from COVID-19. The CDR3 DNA sequence: TGCAGTGCTAGTTACGGGGAGAGGGTGGCTTCACCCCTCCACTTT. Translation gives CSASYGERVASPLHF.